This T cell receptor (beta chain) is from a study of blood T cell repertoires in COVID-19. Study as a whole: Acute and convalescent COVID-19 samples came from the United States, Italy and Spain. T cells, B-cell-depleted T cells, or PBMCs provided the cDNA or gDNA that served as material.

As handled by the study authors: It was from reference gene primer amplification that nucleated cell counts were estimated. TCRdb keeps only in-frame clones here, not all; method: immunoSEQ multiplex PCR. V and J calls and clone size are copied from that table; D and trimming were computed from the DNA. The sample includes about 200,000 clones, roughly 84% of them seen just once. The sequenced sample consisted of peripheral blood. The TCR originated in a human donor in a cohort sampled during active COVID-19.

CDR3 region: CASSLRQYGYTF. In DNA, the CDR3 is TGTGCCAGTAGTCTTCGACAGTATGGCTACACCTTC. This chain uses TRBV19 with TRBJ1-2; D is perhaps TRBD1 (5 bases). The V gene's germline CDR1 is LNHDA and CDR2 SQIVND (reference sequence). V gave up 5 bases and J gave up 5 bases, with 9 bases separating them. There are 12 residues in the CDR3.